This passage covers 27 T cell receptor beta chains from one sample sequenced in a study of CD8 T cells in ankylosing spondylitis. TCRdb used MiXCR to reprocess the 5' RACE reads, holding one entry per CDR3 protein. The sample holds approximately 130,000 distinct CDR3 sequences; about an eighth are singletons and the top ten take 4.1%. Material: blood, either unsorted or a sorted T cell fraction (not recorded which). Receptor source: a female donor with ankylosing spondylitis or in good health (not recorded which).

There are many counts of this clonotype. The chain combines TRBV12-3 or TRBV12-4 with TRBJ1-4; D uncertain. The CDR3 consists of 13 residues. Deletions cut 5 bases from V and 11 bases from J, with 15 bases between. The CDR3 bases are TGTGCCAGCAGTCCCTACAGCGCCTGGAAACTGTTTTTT. Protein: CASSPYSAWKLFF.

This clonotype was recorded many times. The chain is built from TRBV7-8 and TRBJ2-6, with D perhaps TRBD1 (6 bases). Germline CDR1 SGHVS, CDR2 FQNEAQ. There are 19 residues in the CDR3. V was clipped by 3 bases and J by 0 bases, with 18 bases between them. In DNA, the CDR3 is TGTGCCAGCAGCTTTTGGGCAGGACAAGGGGGCTCTGGGGCCAACGTCCTGACTTTC. Its translation: CASSFWAGQGGSGANVLTF.

This clonotype was observed at least ten times. The chain couples TRBV12-3 or TRBV12-4 to TRBJ2-2; D possibly corresponds to TRBD1 (7 bases). Trimming cost V 3 bases and J 4 bases, with 12 bases left between them. This CDR3 is built from 15 residues. The CDR3 region has the DNA TGTGCCAGCAGTTTGGAGGGGGCGCTCACCGGGGAGCTGTTTTTT. Protein sequence: CASSLEGALTGELFF.

This clonotype showed up many times. This chain joins TRBV20-1 and TRBJ1-5; possibly TRBD1 for D (6 bases). The CDR3 is 13 residues long. V was trimmed by 5 bases and J by 5 bases, leaving 13 bases between them. Germline CDR1 DFQATT, CDR2 SNEGSKA (reference sequence). CDR3 coding DNA: TGCAGTGCTTCAACAGGGAGGTATCAGCCCCAGCATTTT. It codes for CSASTGRYQPQHF.

This clonotype was seen at least ten times. This chain uses TRBV6-1 with TRBJ1-4, with D perhaps TRBD1 (5 bases). Trimming cost V 4 bases and J 8 bases, with 14 bases left between them. This CDR3 spans 14 amino acids. Germline assignment: CDR1 MNHNS and CDR2 SASEGT. CDR3 in amino acids: CASSAIGGDEKLFF. DNA for the CDR3: TGTGCCAGCAGTGCAATTGGGGGGGACGAAAAACTGTTTTTT.

The chain recombines TRBV18 with TRBJ2-5; TRBD1 might be the D (5 bases). The CDR3 extends over 17 amino acids. Per germline, CDR1 KGHSH and CDR2 LQKENI. Trimming stripped 1 base from V and 0 bases from J, with 15 bases between. The CDR3 coding sequence is TGTGCCAGCTCACCACAGGTACAGGATCTGTACCAAGAGACCCAGTACTTC. Encoded protein: CASSPQVQDLYQETQYF.

The table lists this clonotype with many counts. The V call is TRBV5-1, the J call TRBJ2-3; D gene ambiguous. V was pared by 0 bases and J by 4 bases, with 6 bases between. This CDR3 region has 13 residues. Germline lookup yields CDR1 SGHRS and CDR2 YFSETQ. CDR3 loop: CASSLDHADTQYF. The CDR3 bases are TGCGCCAGCAGCTTGGATCATGCAGATACGCAGTATTTT.

The table lists this clonotype with many counts. The V call is TRBV10-2, the J call TRBJ1-2; a possible D gene is TRBD1 (6 bases). From germline, CDR1 is WSHSY and CDR2 SAAADI. V shed 6 bases and J shed 5 bases, with 7 bases lying between them. The CDR3 sequence is 11 residues long. The CDR3, as DNA: TGCGCCAGCAGAACAGGGTATGGCTACACCTTC. It codes for CASRTGYGYTF.

This chain connects TRBV4-1 to TRBJ2-2; D is possibly TRBD2 (5 bases). V gave up 4 bases and J gave up 2 bases, with 8 bases separating them. The CDR3 runs to 14 residues. Germline loops: CDR1 MGHRA, CDR2 YSYEKL. CDR3 amino acids: CASSRSDNTGELFF. CDR3 nucleotide sequence: TGCGCCAGCAGCCGTAGCGATAACACCGGGGAGCTGTTTTTT.

This clonotype was counted at least ten times. CDR3 sequence (DNA): TGCGCCAGCAGCTCGGGGCCCAACACCGGGGAGCTGTTTTTT. Amino acids: CASSSGPNTGELFF. This sequence joins TRBV5-1 and TRBJ2-2; perhaps D is TRBD1 or TRBD2 (5 bases each). Per germline, CDR1 SGHRS and CDR2 YFSETQ. V was shortened by 3 bases and J by 2 bases, with 8 bases between the two germline ends. The CDR3 sequence is 14 residues long.

In this sample, this clonotype turned up many times. V gene TRBV12-3 or TRBV12-4 combines with J gene TRBJ1-2; no definite D call. Trimming removed 3 bases at V and 2 bases at J, with 10 bases between. The CDR3 spans 14 residues. The CDR3 nucleotides are TGTGCCAGCAGTTTGAGGAGCGGGAACTATGGCTACACCTTC. As protein: CASSLRSGNYGYTF.

This clonotype was seen ten or more times. The chain employs TRBV5-1 and TRBJ2-3; no firm D call. This CDR3 spans 16 amino acids. Germline-derived CDR1 and CDR2 are SGHRS and YFSETQ. Trimming left V 0 bases short and J 1 base short, with 12 bases between. The CDR3 protein is CASSLAWLQRTDTQYF. The CDR3 DNA is TGCGCCAGCAGCTTGGCCTGGCTACAGCGCACAGATACGCAGTATTTT.

In this sample, this clonotype turned up many times. The chain combines TRBV29-1 with TRBJ2-5, with 7 bases matching TRBD2. The CDR3 is made up of 12 amino acids. V lost 4 bases to trimming and J lost 4 bases; unmatched junction nucleotides: 3. Germline V gene lookup returns CDR1 SQVTM and CDR2 ANQGSEA. The CDR3 sequence is CSVVPSGETQYF. CDR3 sequence (DNA): TGCAGCGTTGTCCCTAGCGGAGAGACCCAGTACTTC.

About this clonotype: Its ends do not fully match the called genes, so a read error is possible. The chain uses TRBV25-1 and TRBJ2-1, with 10 bases that match TRBD2. Germline CDR1 MGHDK, CDR2 SYGVNS. The CDR3 has 16 amino acids. The CDR3 bases are TGTGCCAGCAGTGCGCAAACTAGCGGGGCTTACAATGACCAGTTCTTC. It encodes CASSAQTSGAYNDQFF.

The table lists this clonotype with many counts. The chain employs TRBV4-1 and TRBJ1-1, with D unclear. CDR3 length: 15 residues. CDR1 is MGHRA and CDR2 is YSYEKL in the germline V gene. V was cut by 4 bases and J by 4 bases, with 16 bases left in between. The CDR3 DNA is TGCGCCAGCAGCCCATATGGCAGTCCGGGCACTGAAGCTTTCTTT. This translates into CASSPYGSPGTEAFF.

This clonotype was seen ten or more times. The chain uses TRBV5-1 and TRBJ1-1; no clear D gene. CDR1 and CDR2 from the germline V gene are SGHRS and YFSETQ. Trimming cost V 3 bases and J 4 bases, with 13 bases left between them. The CDR3 has 14 residues. CDR3 bases: TGCGCCAGCAGCTCCAAAAACAGCGGCACTGAAGCTTTCTTT. Residues: CASSSKNSGTEAFF.

Many counts were recorded for this clonotype. The germline gene is not matched at one end of the junction; a read error may be the cause. This chain uses TRBV7-9 with TRBJ2-7; TRBD2 might be the D (6 bases). The CDR3 covers 11 residues. Germline-derived CDR1 and CDR2 are SEHNR and FQNEAQ (reference sequence). CDR3 sequence reads: CASSRGTPLSF. CDR3 DNA: TGTGCCAGCAGCCGTGGGACTCCCCTCTCCTTC.

Ten or more counts support this clonotype. The gene calls are TRBV5-1 and TRBJ2-6; D unclear. Germline CDR1 reads SGHRS; CDR2 reads YFSETQ. Trimming took 1 base from V and 1 from J, leaving 0 bases between them. This CDR3 has 13 residues. The CDR3 DNA follows: TGCGCCAGCAGCTTGTCTGGGGCCAACGTCCTGACTTTC. Amino acid sequence: CASSLSGANVLTF.

Concerning this clonotype itself: Just one base apart from a much larger clone, this may be a read error. V is TRBV27 and J is TRBJ2-7; the match to TRBD2 covers 8 bases. The CDR3 runs to 13 residues. CDR1 and CDR2 from the germline V gene are MNHEY and SMNVEV (reference sequence). CDR3: CASRTGLAYEPYF. CDR3 DNA sequence: TGTGCCAGCAGAACCGGACTAGCCTACGAGCCGTACTTC.

This clonotype was seen ten or more times. The chain is built from TRBV3-1 and TRBJ2-5, with a tentative D call TRBD1 (5 bases). Germline lookup yields CDR1 LGHDT and CDR2 YNNKEL (reference sequence). Trimming stripped 4 bases from V and 4 bases from J, with 13 bases between. CDR3 length: 14 amino acids. The CDR3 DNA sequence: TGTGCCAGCAGCCCCACAGGATGGAGAGAGACCCAGTACTTC. Translation gives CASSPTGWRETQYF.

This clonotype was found many times. The chain carries TRBV10-3 and TRBJ1-5, with TRBD1 identical over 8 bases. Germline V gene lookup returns CDR1 ENHRY and CDR2 SYGVKD. The V gene end was trimmed by 3 bases and the J gene end by 1 base; junction bases not matched to a gene: 2. The CDR3 is made up of 15 amino acids. In DNA form, the CDR3 reads TGTGCCATCAGTGATCAGGGGGCGAGCAATCAGCCCCAGCATTTT. Translation: CAISDQGASNQPQHF.

This clonotype occurred many times. This rearrangement joins TRBV12-3 or TRBV12-4 to TRBJ1-2; 7 bases line up with TRBD1. The CDR3 covers 14 residues. Trimming cost V 1 base and J 6 bases; bases outside gene matches: 5. The chain's CDR3 is CASSLGQGRDGYTF. CDR3 nucleotide sequence: TGTGCCAGCAGTTTAGGACAGGGCCGGGATGGCTACACCTTC.

In its sample, this clonotype was seen many times. The rearrangement links TRBV3-1 to TRBJ2-1; D is unclear. Germline V CDR1 and CDR2: LGHDT, YNNKEL (reference sequence). The CDR3 runs to 10 residues. The V end was cut by 10 bases, the J end by 8 bases, with 9 bases between. In DNA, the CDR3 is TGTGCCACCTCCGGCCATGAGCAGTTCTTC. Translating it yields CATSGHEQFF.

The chain has TRBV4-1 and TRBJ2-1; 8 bases are shared with TRBD1. Germline lookup yields CDR1 MGHRA and CDR2 YSYEKL. This CDR3 is built from 15 residues. The J segment lost 4 bases and the V segment lost 0 bases, leaving 2 bases of the junction unmatched. In DNA, the CDR3 is TGCGCCAGCAGCCAAGACCGGGACAGGTACAATGAGCAGTTCTTC. As protein: CASSQDRDRYNEQFF.

V and J are TRBV28 and TRBJ2-2; the D is unclear. This CDR3 is built from 16 residues. Looked up from germline, CDR1 is MDHEN and CDR2 is SYDVKM. Trimming stripped 6 bases from V and 7 bases from J, with 21 bases between. Written as DNA, the CDR3 is TGTGCCAGCAGCCCCGGCGGCGTCTCCACCCACGGGGAGCTGTTTTTT. This sequence encodes CASSPGGVSTHGELFF.

This clonotype was found many times. The chain employs TRBV5-1 and TRBJ2-7, with no clear D. Trimming removed 4 bases at V and 3 bases at J, with 5 bases between. The CDR3 runs to 11 residues. Germline-derived CDR1 and CDR2 are SGHRS and YFSETQ. The CDR3 nucleotides read TGCGCCAGCAGCCGAAACTACGAGCAGTACTTC. It translates to CASSRNYEQYF.

This clonotype has at least ten counts. The chain joins TRBV7-6 to TRBJ2-7, with D perhaps TRBD2 (5 bases). Trimming stripped 5 bases from V and 5 bases from J, with 13 bases between. The CDR3 covers 13 residues. Germline CDR1 SGHVS, CDR2 FNYEAQ. CDR3 nucleotides: TGTGCCAGCAGCGGAGGATCAAGACACGAGCAGTACTTC. It specifies CASSGGSRHEQYF.